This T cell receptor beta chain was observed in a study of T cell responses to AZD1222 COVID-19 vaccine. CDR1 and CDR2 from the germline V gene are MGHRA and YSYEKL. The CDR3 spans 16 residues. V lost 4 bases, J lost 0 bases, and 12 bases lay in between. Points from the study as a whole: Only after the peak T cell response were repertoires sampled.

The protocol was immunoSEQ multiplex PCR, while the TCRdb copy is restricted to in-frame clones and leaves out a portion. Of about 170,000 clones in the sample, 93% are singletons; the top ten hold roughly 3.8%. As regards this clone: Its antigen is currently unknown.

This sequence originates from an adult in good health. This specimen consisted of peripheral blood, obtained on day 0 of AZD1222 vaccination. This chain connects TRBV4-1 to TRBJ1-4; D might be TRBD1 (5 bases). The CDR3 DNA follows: TGCGCCAGCAGCCCGGGCCCCAGGGCAACTAATGAAAAACTGTTTTTT. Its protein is CASSPGPRATNEKLFF.